What follows is one T cell receptor (beta chain) and its context. Documented time point: recipient sample about 28 days before transplant, after cytoreduction. The data were taken from a study of T cell clonotyping in hematopoietic cell transplantation. Generated by immunoSEQ multiplex PCR, the TCRdb table keeps only in-frame clones and is missing some. The sample holds 16,000 or so clones, around 93% seen once. Germline assignment: CDR1 SQVTM and CDR2 ANQGSEA. V was pared by 6 bases and J by 2 bases, with 7 bases of the junction left unmatched. The CDR3 contains 14 residues. This TCR was sampled from a man in his late teens or twenties with biphenotypic leukemia. Some clones in this sample may be carry-over from other donors' samples. The chain employs TRBV29-1 and TRBJ2-7, with TRBD1 matching 10 bases. The sequencing used peripheral blood mononuclear cells, collected before stem cell transplant. This chain's CDR3 is CSVGGTGATYEQYF. CDR3 nucleotides: TGCAGCGTGGGGGGGACAGGGGCTACCTACGAGCAGTACTTC.